This is a list of T cell receptor beta chains from one sample in a study of OX40 agonist ivuxolimab in advanced cancers. Repertoires were generated with immunoSEQ multiplex PCR, while TCRdb's copy carries only in-frame clones and drops some. This repertoire shows tens of thousands of clones, 80% to 90% found once; its top ten account for 3.5% to 5%. Specimen: CD4+ or CD8+ T cells sorted from blood, collected in a trial of the OX40 agonist ivuxolimab. The receptor source for this set is an adult with an advanced solid tumor such as melanoma, head and neck, liver or kidney cancer. CDR3s leave out the opening cysteine and the closing phenylalanine or tryptophan. Fields, in order: D gene, J gene, V gene, CDR3 protein. D genes are given only for firm matches.

d_gene: TRBD2
j_gene: TRBJ2-4
v_gene: TRBV6-5
CDR3aa: ASRTSGNGKNIQY

d_gene: -
j_gene: TRBJ1-1
v_gene: TRBV6-5
CDR3aa: ASRTGTEAF

d_gene: -
j_gene: TRBJ2-3
v_gene: TRBV9
CDR3aa: ASSVGDVGIDTQY

d_gene: TRBD2
j_gene: TRBJ2-2
v_gene: TRBV7-9
CDR3aa: ASRDRPGTSGRATGELF

d_gene: -
j_gene: TRBJ1-2
v_gene: TRBV10-1
CDR3aa: ASSESPLGPSPVRGYT

d_gene: -
j_gene: TRBJ2-6
v_gene: TRBV5-8
CDR3aa: ASSLGGTAGSGANVLT

d_gene: -
j_gene: TRBJ1-2
v_gene: TRBV30
CDR3aa: AWSTPLGYT

d_gene: -
j_gene: TRBJ2-7
v_gene: TRBV2
CDR3aa: ASSPRGYEQY

d_gene: TRBD2
j_gene: TRBJ2-7
v_gene: TRBV6-5
CDR3aa: ASSPWSGRGDEQY

d_gene: TRBD2
j_gene: TRBJ2-1
v_gene: TRBV27
CDR3aa: ASSVAGAGDNEQF

d_gene: TRBD2
j_gene: TRBJ2-5
v_gene: TRBV19
CDR3aa: ASRRGGSGNQETQY

d_gene: -
j_gene: TRBJ2-2
v_gene: TRBV18
CDR3aa: ASTNSVGTRTGELF

d_gene: -
j_gene: TRBJ2-2
v_gene: TRBV5-8
CDR3aa: ASSFRGRLENTGELF

d_gene: TRBD1
j_gene: TRBJ2-5
v_gene: TRBV11-2
CDR3aa: ASSLDRSETQY

d_gene: -
j_gene: TRBJ1-2
v_gene: TRBV19
CDR3aa: ASSMQSANYGYT

d_gene: TRBD1
j_gene: -
v_gene: TRBV6-5
CDR3aa: ASSPGDRTYEQY